This is a list of T cell receptor beta chains from one sample in a study of blood T cell repertoires in COVID-19. Clones were sequenced by immunoSEQ multiplex PCR, and TCRdb holds only the in-frame ones, with some missing. The table has about 300,000 clones, nearly 90% seen once. Sequencing was done on a sample of PBMCs or T cells enriched from blood (not recorded which). The receptors come from a woman between 18 and 29 years old with acute COVID-19. CDR3s include the opening cysteine and the closing phenylalanine or tryptophan. Each record gives: clone size, J gene, D gene, V gene, CDR3 DNA, CDR3 protein. A D gene is named only where the DNA matches it firmly. Expanded clones are given a class, and other clones once, few, many or no size at all.

. | TRBJ1-1 | . | TRBV28 | TGTGCCAGCACTGCCCGGGTCTCAAAAACTTTCTTT | CASTARVSKTFF
. | TRBJ2-3 | . | TRBV5-1 | TGCGCCAGCAGCTCTGGCCCAGGGACAGATACGCAGTATTTT | CASSSGPGTDTQYF
few | TRBJ2-7 | . | TRBV2 | TGTGCCAGCAGTGCCAGCTACGAGCAGTACTTC | CASSASYEQYF
few | TRBJ2-5 | . | TRBV28 | TGTGCCAGCAGTTTTATCGCGAATTTGGAGACCCAGTACTTC | CASSFIANLETQYF
. | TRBJ2-1 | . | TRBV11-3 | TGTGCCAGCAGCTCACGACTAGGCGTCCACAATGAGCAGTTCTTC | CASSSRLGVHNEQFF
. | TRBJ2-3 | TRBD2 | TRBV2 | TGTGCCCCCACGGGAGGGGTCACCCTAGATACGCAGTATTTT | CAPTGGVTLDTQYF
. | TRBJ1-1 | TRBD1 | TRBV11-2 | TGTGCCAGCAGCGAAATGACAGGGGCGGGGACTGAAGCTTTCTTT | CASSEMTGAGTEAFF
. | TRBJ2-1 | TRBD2 | TRBV19 | TGTGCCAGTACCTCGCTAGCGGGAGGGTTACGCAATGAGCAGTTCTTC | CASTSLAGGLRNEQFF
once | TRBJ2-2 | . | TRBV13 | TGTGCCAGCAGCCCCAGGCCAGGGCCCACCGGGGAGCTGTTTTTT | CASSPRPGPTGELFF
. | TRBJ2-3 | TRBD2 | TRBV27 | TGTGCCAGCACCTCTAGCGGGTTCAGAGATACGCAGTATTTT | CASTSSGFRDTQYF
. | TRBJ2-5 | . | TRBV18 | TGTGCCAGCTCACCACCGGCAGGCCCAGAGACCCAGTACTTC | CASSPPAGPETQYF
. | TRBJ2-7 | TRBD2 | TRBV27 | TGTGCCAGCAGTTCGACTAGCGGGTACGAGCAGTACTTC | CASSSTSGYEQYF
. | TRBJ2-3 | . | TRBV30 | TGTGCCTGGAGCTTCGCGCCCGCGGGTACGCAGTATTTT | CAWSFAPAGTQYF
. | TRBJ1-2 | . | TRBV9 | TGTGCCAGCAGCGTTCGTCAGAATGCCGACTATGGCTACACCTTC | CASSVRQNADYGYTF
. | TRBJ1-1 | . | TRBV7-8 | TGTGCCAGCAGCTATAACAGCCTTGAAGCTTTCTTT | CASSYNSLEAFF
. | TRBJ2-5 | TRBD2 | TRBV9 | TGTGCCAGCAGCGTAGGGCTAGCGGGAGGGGGACAAGAGACCCAGTACTTC | CASSVGLAGGGQETQYF
. | TRBJ1-6 | . | TRBV21-1 | TGTGCCAGCAGCAATCCACAGGGAGATAATTCACCCCTCCACTTT | CASSNPQGDNSPLHF
. | TRBJ2-1 | TRBD2 | TRBV11-2 | TGTGCCAGCAGCCCCCCGGGACTAGGGACGATCGACAATGAGCAGTTCTTC | CASSPPGLGTIDNEQFF
. | TRBJ2-7 | TRBD1 | TRBV7-9 | TGTGCCAGCAGCTCTGGGGACAGGAGCGCAGCCTACGAGCAGTACTTC | CASSSGDRSAAYEQYF